The 20 T cell receptor beta chains below all came from one sample that was sequenced in a study of metastatic and nonmetastatic thyroid tumors (dated by TCRdb to the early 2020s). None of the patients had been given any treatment before thyroid surgery. Library method: PCR. These reads were obtained on an Illumina HiSeq 4000. TCRdb passed the public sequencing reads through fastp at Q25 and MiXCR, retaining productive beta sequences. The sample table holds 30,000 to 45,000 clones, of which 25% to 30% were seen once. The ten largest clones add up to roughly a tenth of the sample. The sequenced material came from blood. These receptors were obtained from a female donor with papillary thyroid cancer or a benign thyroid nodule (not recorded which). Some clones in this sample may be carry-over from other donors' samples.

This clone has a count of ten or more. This chain joins TRBV27 and TRBJ1-3, with a weak D call TRBD1 (5 bases). Trimming shortened V by 6 bases and J by 0 bases, and 18 bases separated the two germline ends. This CDR3 contains 17 residues. The V gene's germline CDR1 is MNHEY and CDR2 SMNVEV (reference sequence). Here the CDR3 DNA reads TGTGCCAGCAGCGTTTCGTACAGGAACGACTCTGGAAACACCATATATTTT. Its translation: CASSVSYRNDSGNTIYF.

V and J are TRBV2 and TRBJ2-7; no firm D call. V was trimmed by 10 bases and J by 2 bases, leaving 18 bases between them. The CDR3 extends over 14 amino acids. Germline V gives CDR1 SNHLY, CDR2 FYNNEI. DNA of the CDR3: TGTGCCATCAAAGGAACGGTTGGGGCCTACGAGCAGTACTTC. This codes for CAIKGTVGAYEQYF.

The J gene is TRBJ1-6, the V gene TRBV19, with TRBD1 identical over 8 bases. V lost 5 bases, J lost 8 bases, and 8 bases stayed unmatched. The germline gives CDR1 LNHDA, CDR2 SQIVND (reference sequence). This CDR3 contains 15 residues. This CDR3 reads CASSGRQGWDSPLHF. The CDR3 DNA is TGTGCCAGTAGTGGTAGACAGGGGTGGGATTCACCCCTCCACTTT.

The chain combines TRBV24-1 with TRBJ2-1; 7 nucleotides agree with TRBD2. V shed 3 bases and J 1 base; nucleotides not matched to a gene: 5. This CDR3 has 16 residues. Germline-derived CDR1 and CDR2 are KGHDR and SFDVKD. CDR3 sequence: CATSDGLAESYNEQFF. The CDR3, as DNA: TGTGCCACCAGTGATGGCCTAGCGGAGTCCTACAATGAGCAGTTCTTC.

The table lists this clone with many counts. The chain carries TRBV11-3 and TRBJ2-7; D uncertain. V shed 5 bases and J shed 4 bases, with 12 bases lying between them. This CDR3 has 13 residues. Looked up from germline, CDR1 is SGHNT and CDR2 is YENEEA. The DNA for the CDR3 is TGTGCCAGCAGCAATGCCTTACTATACGAGCAGTACTTC. Its translation: CASSNALLYEQYF.

This clone occurred many times. This chain links TRBV7-2 with TRBJ2-3; possibly TRBD1 or TRBD2 for D (6 bases each). The ends were cut back, 1 base at V and 8 bases at J, with 19 bases in the middle. The CDR3 extends over 16 amino acids. Germline assignment: CDR1 SGHTA and CDR2 FQGNSA. The chain's CDR3 is CASSLVRGAARGTQYF. The DNA of the CDR3 is TGTGCCAGCAGCTTAGTAAGGGGGGCAGCGAGGGGTACGCAGTATTTT. Drawing the rest from reference TRBV7-2 and TRBJ2-3, the complete variable domain is GAGVSQSPSNKVTEKGKDVELRCDPISGHTALYWYRQSLGQGLEFLIYFQGNSAPDKSGLPSDRFSAERTGGSVSTLTIQRTQQEDSAVYLCASSLVRGAARGTQYFGPGTRLTVL.

This clone was picked up many times. The chain is built from TRBV6-1 and TRBJ1-4, with D perhaps matching TRBD1 (5 bases). CDR3 length equals 14 residues. V lost 6 bases and J lost 0, with 8 bases in between. Germline V gene sequence: CDR1 MNHNS, CDR2 SASEGT. DNA for the CDR3: TGTGCCAGCAGCCGACAGCCAACTAATGAAAAACTGTTTTTT. As protein: CASSRQPTNEKLFF.

Here the CDR3 reads CASSYRTAGEEKLFF. The CDR3 DNA is TGTGCCAGCAGTTACCGGACAGCGGGAGAGGAAAAACTGTTTTTT. V gene TRBV6-6 combines with J gene TRBJ1-4; perhaps TRBD1 as D (6 bases). The ends were cut back, 2 bases at V and 8 bases at J, with 15 bases in the middle. Germline V gene sequence: CDR1 MNHNY, CDR2 SVGAGI (reference sequence). This CDR3 comprises 15 residues.

The gene calls are TRBV3-1 and TRBJ2-6; 11 bases map to TRBD2. This CDR3 has 21 amino acids. V was pared by 1 base and J by 0 bases, with 11 bases of the junction left unmatched. The germline gives CDR1 LGHDT, CDR2 YNNKEL (reference sequence). This chain's CDR3 is CASSQVSLAGGWVSGANVLTF. In DNA, the CDR3 is TGTGCCAGCAGCCAAGTTAGTCTAGCGGGAGGATGGGTCTCTGGGGCCAACGTCCTGACTTTC.

The chain is built from TRBV19 and TRBJ1-2; D remains unclear. Germline assignment: CDR1 LNHDA and CDR2 SQIVND (reference sequence). The CDR3 has 13 amino acids. Trimming took 3 bases from V and 2 from J, leaving 7 bases between them. The CDR3 coding sequence is TGTGCCAGTAGTATGACTGAGAACTATGGCTACACCTTC. This encodes CASSMTENYGYTF.

With respect to this clone: One end of the junction does not line up with germline, which may come from a read error. The chain joins TRBV24-1 to TRBJ1-2; D is perhaps TRBD1 (5 bases). Germline V lookup: CDR1 KGHDR, CDR2 SFDVKD. CDR3 length equals 13 residues. CDR3: CATSLGTDYGYTF. DNA for the CDR3: TGTGCCACCAGTTTGGGGACGGACTATGGCTATACCTTC.

At least ten counts were recorded for this clone. The V and J genes are TRBV6-6 and TRBJ1-4; no clear D gene. Germline assignment: CDR1 MNHNY and CDR2 SVGAGI (reference sequence). The V and J ends lost 0 bases and 4 bases respectively, with 9 bases between them. This CDR3 has 15 residues. CDR3 sequence: CASSYSSGHNEKLFF. The DNA for the CDR3 is TGTGCCAGCAGTTACTCGTCCGGTCATAATGAAAAACTGTTTTTT.

The sample holds a few counts of this clone. One end of the junction varies from germline; a read error may be responsible. This chain joins TRBV6-8 and TRBJ2-3; 14 positions match TRBD2. Germline CDR1 and CDR2: MNHGY and SAAAGT. There are 17 residues in the CDR3. CDR3 bases: TGTGCCAGCAGTGACTCTGGGACTAGCGGGGGTGCAGATACGCAGTATTTT. Translating it yields CASSDSGTSGGADTQYF.

This clone was seen at least ten times. This chain uses TRBV5-4 with TRBJ2-7, with 8 positions matching TRBD1. In germline, CDR1 is SGHNT, CDR2 YYREEE (reference sequence). CDR3 length equals 13 residues. V dropped 2 bases and J dropped 5; count of bases not matched to a gene: 3. This CDR3 is CASSFDRGNEQYF. Here the CDR3 DNA reads TGTGCCAGCAGCTTCGACAGGGGTAACGAGCAGTACTTC.

The sample holds many counts of this clone. The chain links TRBV18 to TRBJ2-1; 13 positions agree with TRBD2. J was trimmed by 0 bases and V by 2 bases; bases with no gene match: 7. The CDR3 runs to 19 residues. CDR1 is KGHSH, CDR2 LQKENI, per germline. DNA for the CDR3: TGTGCCAGCTCACCAGGGACTAGCGGGATGGGGAGCTCCTACAATGAGCAGTTCTTC. Its protein product is CASSPGTSGMGSSYNEQFF.

The rearrangement links TRBV30 to TRBJ1-5, with unresolved D. Germline CDR1 reads GTSNPN; CDR2 reads SVGIG (reference sequence). The CDR3 is 13 residues long. Trimming took off 2 bases at V and 2 bases at J, with 7 bases between the two ends. CDR3 in DNA: TGTGCCTGGAGTCAGAGGGGCAATCAGCCCCAGCATTTT. It codes for CAWSQRGNQPQHF.

This clone was seen many times. The chain has TRBV19 and TRBJ1-6; D is possibly TRBD1 (5 bases). The CDR3 spans 14 residues. Germline loops: CDR1 LNHDA, CDR2 SQIVND (reference sequence). V gave up 5 bases and J gave up 15 bases, with 20 bases separating them. This CDR3 is CASSSQGATHDLHF. The DNA of the CDR3 is TGTGCCAGTAGTTCCCAAGGGGCTACTCATGACCTCCACTTT. The whole variable domain, remainder taken from reference TRBV19 and TRBJ1-6, is DGGITQSPKYLFRKEGQNVTLSCEQNLNHDAMYWYRQDPGQGLRLIYYSQIVNDFQKGDIAEGYSVSREKKESFPLTVTSAQKNPTAFYLCASSSQGATHDLHFGNGTRLTVT.

This clone was found many times. The chain carries TRBV24-1 and TRBJ1-1; D uncertain. Germline V CDR1 and CDR2: KGHDR, SFDVKD. The CDR3 totals 14 residues. V was cut by 3 bases and J by 1 base, with 8 bases left in between. The CDR3 sequence is CATSDGTRNTEAFF. The CDR3 DNA follows: TGTGCCACCAGTGATGGTACACGGAACACTGAAGCTTTCTTT.

Many counts were recorded for this clone. V and J are TRBV4-1 and TRBJ2-5; D not resolved. Looked up from germline, CDR1 is MGHRA and CDR2 is YSYEKL. The germline V and J ends were trimmed by 4 bases and 3 bases, with 3 bases remaining between them. This CDR3 contains 11 residues. Here the CDR3 reads CASSPKETQYF. In nucleotides, the CDR3 is TGCGCCAGCAGCCCCAAAGAGACCCAGTACTTC.

In its sample, this clone was seen many times. This chain joins TRBV3-1 and TRBJ1-2, with D perhaps TRBD1 (6 bases). Germline V gene data show CDR1 as LGHDT and CDR2 as YNNKEL (reference sequence). Between the trimmed V and J ends, which lost 2 bases and 8 bases, there was a span of 15 bases. This CDR3 is 14 amino acids long. The CDR3 sequence: CASSQTRGGSGYTF. Written as DNA, the CDR3 is TGTGCCAGCAGCCAAACCCGAGGGGGGTCCGGCTACACCTTC.